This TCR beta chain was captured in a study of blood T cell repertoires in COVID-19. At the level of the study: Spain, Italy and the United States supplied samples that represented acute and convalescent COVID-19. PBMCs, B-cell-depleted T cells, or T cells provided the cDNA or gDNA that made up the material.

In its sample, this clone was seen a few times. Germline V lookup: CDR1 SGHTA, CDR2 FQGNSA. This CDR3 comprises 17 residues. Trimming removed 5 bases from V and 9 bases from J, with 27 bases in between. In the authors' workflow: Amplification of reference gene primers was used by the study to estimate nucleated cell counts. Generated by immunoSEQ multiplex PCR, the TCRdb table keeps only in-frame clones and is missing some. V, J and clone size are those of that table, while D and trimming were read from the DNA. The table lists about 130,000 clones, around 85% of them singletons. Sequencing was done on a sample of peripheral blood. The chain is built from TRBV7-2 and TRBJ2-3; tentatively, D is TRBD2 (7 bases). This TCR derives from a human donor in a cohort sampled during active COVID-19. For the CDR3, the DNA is TGTGCCAGCAGCCCAGATCTAGCCGGGGGGCGTTTGGGCACGCAGTATTTT. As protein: CASSPDLAGGRLGTQYF.